The rows below give T cell receptor beta chains drawn from one sample of a study of read filtering for tumor transcriptome and immune sequencing. TCRdb re-called the reads through MiXCR, storing one row per CDR3 protein. The table lists more than 30,000 distinct CDR3 sequences, 11% to 15% of them singletons. The sequencing input was a population of CD138-negative cells sorted from bone marrow. Every receptor here comes from a donor aged 40 or over with multiple myeloma. The CDR3 runs from the conserved cysteine through the conserved F or W. D genes are given only for firm matches. The size field is filled for only some rows; it gives once, few, many or a size class.

>many|TRBJ2-3|TRBV5-1|-
CASGQGSTDTQYF
TGCGCCAGCGGTCAGGGGAGCACAGATACGCAGTATTTT
>few|TRBJ2-5|TRBV27|-
CASSLDFAGKEETQYF
TGTGCCAGCAGTTTAGATTTCGCAGGGAAGGAGGAGACCCAGTACTTC
>many|TRBJ1-1|TRBV5-4|-
CASSFGGRTEAFF
TGTGCCAGCAGCTTCGGGGGGCGCACTGAAGCTTTCTTT
>many|TRBJ2-7|TRBV19|-
CASSRAGAYEQYF
TGTGCCAGTAGTAGGGCCGGTGCCTACGAGCAGTACTTC
>-|TRBJ1-1|TRBV30|-
CAWSVGGMNTEAFF
TGTGCCTGGAGTGTTGGGGGGATGAACACTGAAGCTTTCTTT
>many|TRBJ1-2|TRBV4-1|TRBD1
CASSQRDREYYGYTF
TGCGCCAGCAGCCAGCGGGACAGGGAATATTATGGCTACACCTTC
>few|TRBJ2-5|TRBV5-1|-
CTSSLGETQYF
TGCACCAGCAGCTTGGGGGAGACCCAGTACTTC
>few|TRBJ2-1|TRBV14|TRBD2
CASSQEGAGTSFDNEQFF
TGTGCCAGCAGCCAAGAAGGGGCCGGGACTAGCTTTGACAATGAGCAGTTCTTC
>few|TRBJ2-2|TRBV6-2/TRBV6-3|-
CASMELAPTGELFF
TGTGCCAGCATGGAGTTAGCCCCCACCGGGGAGCTGTTTTTT
>many|TRBJ1-5|TRBV2|TRBD1
CASSKGTGGLEQPQHF
TGTGCCAGCAGCAAAGGGACAGGGGGCTTGGAGCAGCCCCAGCATTTT
>-|TRBJ2-7|TRBV29-1|-
CSAQGFSYEQYF
TGCAGCGCGCAGGGTTTTTCCTACGAGCAGTACTTC
>many|TRBJ1-2|TRBV25-1|-
CASSGYQVDGYTF
TGTGCCAGCAGTGGGTATCAGGTTGATGGCTACACCTTC
>many|TRBJ2-2|TRBV12-3/TRBV12-4|-
CASQRPGKGGELFF
TGTGCCAGCCAGCGTCCGGGCAAGGGCGGGGAGCTGTTTTTT
>many|TRBJ1-1|TRBV29-1|-
CSVDLGDGAFF
TGCAGCGTTGATTTGGGGGATGGAGCTTTCTTT
>-|TRBJ1-1|TRBV20-1|-
CSASGTRGTEAFF
TGCAGTGCTAGCGGGACCCGGGGCACTGAAGCTTTCTTT
>many|TRBJ2-5|TRBV18|-
CASSPGLNGETQYF
TGTGCCAGCTCACCGGGACTTAATGGGGAGACCCAGTACTTC
>many|TRBJ2-1|TRBV7-2|-
CASSFHREAYNEQFF
TGTGCCAGCAGCTTCCACAGGGAGGCCTACAATGAGCAGTTCTTC
>many|TRBJ2-2|TRBV11-3|-
CASGSKVGELFF
TGTGCCAGCGGCTCAAAGGTCGGGGAGCTGTTTTTT
>many|TRBJ2-5|TRBV12-3/TRBV12-4|-
CASNLLGLAEETQYF
TGTGCCAGCAACCTCCTGGGCCTGGCCGAAGAGACCCAGTACTTC
>many|TRBJ2-2|TRBV5-1|TRBD1
CASSRTGGANTGELFF
TGCGCCAGCAGCCGTACAGGGGGCGCGAACACCGGGGAGCTGTTTTTT
>-|TRBJ2-7|TRBV5-1|-
CASSFNAEQYF
TGCGCCAGCAGCTTTAATGCCGAGCAGTACTTC
>-|TRBJ1-1|TRBV28|TRBD1
CASRQGVNTEAFF
TGTGCCAGCAGACAGGGGGTGAACACTGAAGCTTTCTTT
>medium-sized|TRBJ2-1|TRBV3-1|-
CASSDSYSYNEQFF
TGTGCCAGCTCCGATTCATACTCCTACAATGAGCAGTTCTTC
>medium-sized|TRBJ2-1|TRBV4-1|-
CASSPYDTSDEQFF
TGCGCCAGCAGTCCGTACGATACTAGTGATGAGCAGTTCTTC
>many|TRBJ2-1|TRBV19|TRBD2
CASKTSASSYNEQFF
TGTGCCAGTAAAACTAGCGCGAGCTCCTACAATGAGCAGTTCTTC
>-|TRBJ2-3|TRBV27|TRBD2
CASTRTSRSDTQYF
TGTGCCAGCACCCGGACTAGTCGGTCAGATACGCAGTATTTT
>few|TRBJ2-2|TRBV7-3|-
CASSLRAGNTGELFF
TGTGCCAGCAGCTTAAGGGCAGGGAACACCGGGGAGCTGTTTTTT